Listed below are T cell receptor beta chains from one sample, sequenced in a study of cytomegalovirus exposure and HLA in healthy donors. Sequencing was performed with immunoSEQ multiplex PCR; in TCRdb, only in-frame clones are kept and a portion is missing. The sample yields under 150,000 clones, 9.4% seen once. Sequencing was performed on PBMCs. These receptor sequences come from a male donor in good health and CMV-seronegative. CDR3s include the opening cysteine and the closing phenylalanine or tryptophan. The D gene is left open where the match is weak. Part of the rows lack a size; the others show once, few, many or a class for expanded clones.

v_gene	d_gene	abundance	j_gene	CDR3nt	CDR3aa
TRBV10-3	NA	NA	TRBJ1-1	TGTGCCATCAGTGAGTCGGGGGGCACTGAAGCTTTCTTT	CAISESGGTEAFF
TRBV6-5	NA	few	TRBJ1-2	TGTGCCAGCAGCTATCGGGTGACGGATGGCTACACCTTC	CASSYRVTDGYTF
TRBV4-2	NA	few	TRBJ1-4	TGTGCCAGCAGCCAAAAAGGCGGTAATGAAAAACTGTTTTTT	CASSQKGGNEKLFF
TRBV19	NA	NA	TRBJ1-5	TGTGCCAGTAGATTCAGGGATGGTCAGCCCCAGCATTTT	CASRFRDGQPQHF
TRBV7-9	TRBD1	few	TRBJ1-2	TGTGCCAGCACCCCGGGACAGGCTTACTATGGCTACACCTTC	CASTPGQAYYGYTF
TRBV28	NA	NA	TRBJ2-5	TGTGCCAGCAGTTACCCCCCGGGAGAGACCCAGTACTTC	CASSYPPGETQYF
TRBV18	TRBD1	few	TRBJ2-5	TGTGCCAGCTCACCAAGGACAGGGGAGACCCAGTACTTC	CASSPRTGETQYF
TRBV7-6	TRBD1	NA	TRBJ1-3	TGTGCCAGCAGCCTTCCCAGGGGGAGCTCCTCTGGAAACACCATATATTTT	CASSLPRGSSSGNTIYF
TRBV5-1	TRBD1	few	TRBJ1-1	TGCGCCAGCAGCTCAGATAGGACAGGGCCTGAAGCTTTCTTT	CASSSDRTGPEAFF
TRBV7-2	NA	NA	TRBJ1-1	TGTGCCAGCAGCCCGAACAGCCCAGAAGCTTTCTTT	CASSPNSPEAFF
TRBV6-6	NA	few	TRBJ1-5	TGTGCCAGCAGCCAGGGACTCCTAGGAAATCAGCCCCAGCATTTT	CASSQGLLGNQPQHF
TRBV2	NA	NA	TRBJ2-1	TGTGCCAGCACCAGCGCCGGGGACAATGAGCAGTTCTTC	CASTSAGDNEQFF
TRBV5-6	NA	NA	TRBJ2-5	TGTGCCAGCAGCTTACAGGGTATGGAGGAGACCCAGTACTTC	CASSLQGMEETQYF
TRBV28	NA	NA	TRBJ2-5	TGTGCCAGCAGTACCCTATGGGGACTCCAAGAGACCCAGTACTTC	CASSTLWGLQETQYF
TRBV27	NA	few	TRBJ2-3	TGTGCCAGCAGCCTCCGAAAGGGGGTTGGAGATACGCAGTATTTT	CASSLRKGVGDTQYF